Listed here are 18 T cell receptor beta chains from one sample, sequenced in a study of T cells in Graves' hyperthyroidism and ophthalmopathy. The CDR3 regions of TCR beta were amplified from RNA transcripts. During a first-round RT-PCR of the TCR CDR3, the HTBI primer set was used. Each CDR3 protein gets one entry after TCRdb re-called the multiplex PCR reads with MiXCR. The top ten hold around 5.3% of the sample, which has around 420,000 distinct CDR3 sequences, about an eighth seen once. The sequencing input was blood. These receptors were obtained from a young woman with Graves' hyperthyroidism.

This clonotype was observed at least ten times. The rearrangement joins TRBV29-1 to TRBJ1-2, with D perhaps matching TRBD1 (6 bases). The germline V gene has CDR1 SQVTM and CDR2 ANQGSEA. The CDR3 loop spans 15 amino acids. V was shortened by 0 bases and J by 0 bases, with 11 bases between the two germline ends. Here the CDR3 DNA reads TGCAGCGTTGAAGATGTGGGGGCCGCTAACTATGGCTACACCTTC. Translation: CSVEDVGAANYGYTF. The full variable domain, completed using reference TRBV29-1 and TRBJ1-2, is SAVISQKPSRDICQRGTSLTIQCQVDSQVTMMFWYRQQPGQSLTLIATANQGSEATYESGFVIDKFPISRPNLTFSTLTVSNMSPEDSSIYLCSVEDVGAANYGYTFGSGTRLTVV.

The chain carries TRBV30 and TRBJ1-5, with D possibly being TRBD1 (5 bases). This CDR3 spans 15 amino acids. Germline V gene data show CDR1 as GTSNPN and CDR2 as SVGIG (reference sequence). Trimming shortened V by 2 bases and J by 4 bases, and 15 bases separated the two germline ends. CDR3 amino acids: CAWSKLGTENQPQHF. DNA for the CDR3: TGTGCCTGGAGTAAACTCGGGACGGAGAATCAGCCCCAGCATTTT.

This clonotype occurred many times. CDR3 residues: CAITRGQNTEAFF. In DNA form, the CDR3 reads TGTGCCATCACGCGGGGCCAAAACACTGAAGCTTTCTTT. V usage is TRBV10-3 and J usage is TRBJ1-1; D may be TRBD1 (5 bases). Per germline, CDR1 ENHRY and CDR2 SYGVKD. The ends were cut back, 7 bases at V and 2 bases at J, with 11 bases in the middle. The CDR3 has 13 residues.

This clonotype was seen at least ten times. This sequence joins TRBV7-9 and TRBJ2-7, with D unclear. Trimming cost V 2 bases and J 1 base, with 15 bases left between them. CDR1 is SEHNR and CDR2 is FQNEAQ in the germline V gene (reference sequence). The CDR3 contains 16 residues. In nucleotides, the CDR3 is TGTGCCAGCAGCTTATTTGGCATGCCTATATCCTACGAGCAGTACTTC. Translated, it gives CASSLFGMPISYEQYF.

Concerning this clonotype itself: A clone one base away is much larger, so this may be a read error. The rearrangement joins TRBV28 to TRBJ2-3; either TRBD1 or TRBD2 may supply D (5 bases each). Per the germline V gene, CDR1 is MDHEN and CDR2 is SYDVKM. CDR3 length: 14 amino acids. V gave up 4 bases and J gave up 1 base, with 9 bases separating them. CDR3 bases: TGTGCCAGCAGTTCATGGGGGTGCACAGATACGCAGTATTTT. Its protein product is CASSSWGCTDTQYF.

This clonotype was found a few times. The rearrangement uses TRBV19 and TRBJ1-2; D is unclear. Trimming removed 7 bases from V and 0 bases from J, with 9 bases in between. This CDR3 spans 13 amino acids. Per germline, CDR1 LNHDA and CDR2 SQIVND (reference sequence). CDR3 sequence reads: CASKVRTNYGYTF. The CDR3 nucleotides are TGTGCCAGTAAAGTACGGACTAACTATGGCTACACCTTC.

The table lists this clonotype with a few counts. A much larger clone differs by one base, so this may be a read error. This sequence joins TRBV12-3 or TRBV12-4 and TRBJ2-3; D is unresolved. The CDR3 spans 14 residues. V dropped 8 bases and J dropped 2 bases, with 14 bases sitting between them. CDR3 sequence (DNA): TGTGCCAGCGGTTGGCAGGAGAACACAGATACGCAGTATTTT. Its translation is CASGWQENTDTQYF.

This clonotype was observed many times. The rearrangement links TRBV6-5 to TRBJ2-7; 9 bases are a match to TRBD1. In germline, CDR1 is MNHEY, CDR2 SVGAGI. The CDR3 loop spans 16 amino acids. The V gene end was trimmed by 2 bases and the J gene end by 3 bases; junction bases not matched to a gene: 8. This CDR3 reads CASSYKGQGSVYEQYF. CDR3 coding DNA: TGTGCCAGCAGTTACAAGGGACAGGGTTCCGTCTACGAGCAGTACTTC.

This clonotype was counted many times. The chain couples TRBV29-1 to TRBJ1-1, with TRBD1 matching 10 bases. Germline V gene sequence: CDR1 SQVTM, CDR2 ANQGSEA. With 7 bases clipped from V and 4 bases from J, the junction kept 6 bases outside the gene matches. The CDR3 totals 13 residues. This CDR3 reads CSAEGQGFTEAFF. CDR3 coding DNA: TGCAGCGCAGAGGGACAGGGGTTCACTGAAGCTTTCTTT.

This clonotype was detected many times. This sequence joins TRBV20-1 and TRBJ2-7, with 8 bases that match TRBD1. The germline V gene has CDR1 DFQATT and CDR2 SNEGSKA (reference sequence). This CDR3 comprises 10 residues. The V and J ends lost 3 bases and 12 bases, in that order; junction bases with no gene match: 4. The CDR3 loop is CSASGQGRYF. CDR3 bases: TGCAGTGCTAGTGGACAGGGCAGGTACTTC.

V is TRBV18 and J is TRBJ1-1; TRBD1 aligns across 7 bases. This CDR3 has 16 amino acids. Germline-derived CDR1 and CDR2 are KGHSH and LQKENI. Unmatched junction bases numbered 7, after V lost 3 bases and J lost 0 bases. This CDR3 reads CASSPQRTGMNTEAFF. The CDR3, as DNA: TGTGCCAGCTCACCTCAGCGGACAGGAATGAACACTGAAGCTTTCTTT.

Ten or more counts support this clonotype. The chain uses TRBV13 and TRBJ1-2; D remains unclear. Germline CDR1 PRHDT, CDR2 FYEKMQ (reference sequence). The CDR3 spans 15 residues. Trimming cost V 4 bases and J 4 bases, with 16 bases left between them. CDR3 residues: CASSSVAQLSYGYTF. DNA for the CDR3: TGTGCCAGCAGCTCAGTGGCACAACTCAGCTATGGCTACACCTTC.

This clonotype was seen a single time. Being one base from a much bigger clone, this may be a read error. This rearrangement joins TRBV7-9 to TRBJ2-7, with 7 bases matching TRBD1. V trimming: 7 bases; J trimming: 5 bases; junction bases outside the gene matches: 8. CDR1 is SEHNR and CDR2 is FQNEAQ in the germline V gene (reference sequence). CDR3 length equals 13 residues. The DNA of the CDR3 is TGTGCCAGCACCCGAGGGGGCACCCACGAGCAGTACTTC. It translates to CASTRGGTHEQYF. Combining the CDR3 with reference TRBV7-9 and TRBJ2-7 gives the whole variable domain DTGVSQNPRHKITKRGQNVTFRCDPISEHNRLYWYRQTLGQGPEFLTYFQNEAQLEKSRLLSDRFSAERPKGSFSTLEIQRTEQGDSAMYLCASTRGGTHEQYFGPGTRLTVT.

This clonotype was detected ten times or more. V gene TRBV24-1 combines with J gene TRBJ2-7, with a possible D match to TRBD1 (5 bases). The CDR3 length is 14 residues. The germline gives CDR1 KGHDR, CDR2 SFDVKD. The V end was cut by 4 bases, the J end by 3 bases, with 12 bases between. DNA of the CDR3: TGTGCCACCAGTGAACCTGACAGAATCTACGAGCAGTACTTC. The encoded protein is CATSEPDRIYEQYF.

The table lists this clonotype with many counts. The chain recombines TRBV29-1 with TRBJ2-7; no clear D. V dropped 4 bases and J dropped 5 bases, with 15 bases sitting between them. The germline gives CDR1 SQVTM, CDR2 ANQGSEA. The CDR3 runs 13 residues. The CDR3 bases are TGCAGCGTTGGGCGCCGGGTTGAGGACGAGCAGTACTTC. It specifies CSVGRRVEDEQYF.

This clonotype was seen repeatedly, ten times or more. CDR3: CASSLTRISDTQYF. DNA of the CDR3: TGTGCCAGCAGCTTAACACGGATATCAGATACGCAGTATTTT. The rearrangement uses TRBV7-6 and TRBJ2-3; D gene ambiguous. From germline, CDR1 is SGHVS and CDR2 FNYEAQ. Trimming took 2 bases from V and 4 from J, leaving 10 bases between them. The CDR3 sequence is 14 residues long.

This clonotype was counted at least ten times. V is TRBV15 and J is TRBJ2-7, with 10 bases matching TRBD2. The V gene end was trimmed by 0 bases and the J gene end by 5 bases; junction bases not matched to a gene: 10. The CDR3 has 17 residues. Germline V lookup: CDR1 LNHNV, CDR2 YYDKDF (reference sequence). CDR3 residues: CATSRDRVVAGGNEQYF. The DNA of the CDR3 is TGTGCCACCAGCAGAGATCGAGTGGTAGCGGGAGGAAACGAGCAGTACTTC.

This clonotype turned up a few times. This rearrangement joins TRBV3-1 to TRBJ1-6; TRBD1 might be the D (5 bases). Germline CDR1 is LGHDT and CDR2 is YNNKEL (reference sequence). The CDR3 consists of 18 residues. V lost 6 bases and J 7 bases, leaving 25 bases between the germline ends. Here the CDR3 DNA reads TGTGCCAGCAGAACTCCGACCCCGGGACTAGGATTAAATTCACCCCTCCACTTT. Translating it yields CASRTPTPGLGLNSPLHF. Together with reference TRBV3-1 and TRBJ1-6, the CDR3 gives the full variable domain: DTAVSQTPKYLVTQMGNDKSIKCEQNLGHDTMYWYKQDSKKFLKIMFSYNNKELIINETVPNRFSPKSPDKAHLNLHINSLELGDSAVYFCASRTPTPGLGLNSPLHFGNGTRLTVT.